This T cell receptor (beta chain) is drawn from a study of regulatory T cells in long-lasting Graves disease. Study information: Patients with new Graves' disease had used antithyroid drugs below 3 months.

This clonotype has at least ten counts. The antigen is undetermined. The sample's time point: newly diagnosed GD, antithyroid drugs for less than 3 months. The TCR library used RNA extracted from PBMCs. Construction of the TCR beta libraries employed iRepertoire HTBI primers in conjunction with Arm-PCR of CDR3 regions. MiXCR was run by TCRdb on the multiplex PCR reads, yielding one entry per CDR3 protein. The sample lists 350,000 to 550,000 distinct CDR3 sequences; about 15% were seen once. The V and J ends lost 4 bases and 1 base respectively, with 11 bases between them. CDR1 SQVTM and CDR2 ANQGSEA come from the germline V gene. The CDR3 sequence is 14 residues long. Study-wide findings and caveats: For persistent Graves' patients, TCR diversity was lower than for newly diagnosed ones.

This sample also belongs to another study, concerning T cells in Graves' hyperthyroidism and ophthalmopathy.

The chain uses TRBV29-1 and TRBJ2-1, with D perhaps given as TRBD1 or TRBD2 (5 bases each). The sequencing here drew on peripheral blood mononuclear cells (PBMCs), taken at new diagnosis, from a patient treated with antithyroid drugs. This TCR came from a woman aged 18-35 years with Graves disease. The CDR3 sequence is CSVGGTVSYNEQFF. CDR3 nucleotide sequence: TGCAGCGTTGGAGGGACGGTATCCTACAATGAGCAGTTCTTC.